What follows are 3 T cell receptor beta chains derived from one specimen sequenced in a study of identical twins. TCRdb processed the 5' RACE reads anew with MiXCR; each CDR3 protein has one entry. The table lists some 190,000 distinct CDR3 sequences, less than 20% of them singletons. These data were also filed under a second study, of T cells expressing NK-cell markers.

The specimen was CD8+ T cells sorted from blood. All receptors come from a woman between 18 and 30 years old in good health.

This clonotype was observed a handful of times. V and J are TRBV9 and TRBJ1-1; weak D call: TRBD1 (5 bases). Trimming stripped 3 bases from V and 8 bases from J, with 11 bases between. This CDR3 is built from 12 residues. The germline V gene has CDR1 SGDLS and CDR2 YYNGEE. This CDR3 is CASSAGGREAFF. The CDR3 DNA follows: TGTGCCAGCAGCGCGGGGGGGAGGGAAGCTTTCTTT.

V and J are TRBV4-3 and TRBJ2-7; 7 bases map to TRBD1. There are 17 residues in the CDR3. From germline, CDR1 is LGHNA and CDR2 YSLEER. The J segment lost 0 bases and the V segment lost 1 base, leaving 9 bases of the junction unmatched. CDR3 DNA: TGCGCCAGCAGCCAAGGGGCCGACAGGGCTACCTCCTACGAGCAGTACTTC. Protein sequence: CASSQGADRATSYEQYF.

The gene calls are TRBV7-8 and TRBJ2-1, with 8 bases matching TRBD2. The CDR3 runs to 16 residues. V lost 5 bases and J lost 3; bases outside the gene matches: 9. Germline loops: CDR1 SGHVS, CDR2 FQNEAQ. This CDR3 reads CASSTRSAGGYNEQFF. The CDR3 nucleotides read TGTGCCAGCAGCACCCGGTCGGCGGGAGGCTACAATGAGCAGTTCTTC.